Listed here are 10 T cell receptor beta chains from one sample, sequenced in a study of shared clonotypes between healthy human individuals. Assay used: immunoSEQ multiplex PCR; TCRdb lists only in-frame clones, some missing. The sample lists some 500,000 clones; roughly 80% were seen once. Sequenced: PBMCs. The source is a woman aged 40-49 years in good health. Some clones in this sample may be carry-over from other donors' samples.

This chain joins TRBV30 and TRBJ1-2; a weak D match, TRBD1 (6 bases). V was shortened by 3 bases and J by 8 bases, with 13 bases between the two germline ends. This CDR3 spans 12 amino acids. Germline CDR1 GTSNPN, CDR2 SVGIG (reference sequence). The CDR3 sequence is CAWSRGFRGYTF. The CDR3 DNA reads TGTGCCTGGAGCAGGGGATTCCGCGGCTACACCTTC.

The chain uses TRBV7-2 and TRBJ1-1, with TRBD1 as a possible D gene (5 bases). V was cut by 4 bases and J by 2 bases, with 8 bases left in between. CDR3 length: 13 residues. The V gene's germline CDR1 is SGHTA and CDR2 FQGNSA. The DNA of the CDR3 is TGTGCCAGCAGCTGGACAATTAACACTGAAGCTTTCTTT. Amino acid sequence: CASSWTINTEAFF.

J is TRBJ2-7 and V is TRBV2; the D is unclear. In germline, CDR1 is SNHLY, CDR2 FYNNEI. CDR3 length: 13 amino acids. The ends were cut back, 5 bases at V and 6 bases at J, with 14 bases in the middle. CDR3 residues: CASSRLGFGEQYF. In DNA form, the CDR3 reads TGTGCCAGCAGTCGGTTAGGGTTTGGCGAGCAGTACTTC.

This rearrangement joins TRBV5-1 to TRBJ1-1; the D gene is possibly TRBD1 (5 bases). The germline V and J ends were trimmed by 3 bases and 0 bases, with 9 bases remaining between them. Germline V gene sequence: CDR1 SGHRS, CDR2 YFSETQ. This CDR3 region has 14 residues. Here the CDR3 reads CASSSRTMNTEAFF. The DNA of the CDR3 is TGCGCCAGCAGCTCCCGGACAATGAACACTGAAGCTTTCTTT. The entire variable domain, with the rest obtained from reference TRBV5-1 and TRBJ1-1, is as follows: KAGVTQTPRYLIKTRGQQVTLSCSPISGHRSVSWYQQTPGQGLQFLFEYFSETQRNKGNFPGRFSGRQFSNSRSEMNVSTLELGDSALYLCASSSRTMNTEAFFGQGTRLTVV.

This sequence joins TRBV28 and TRBJ1-1; D not certain. The V end lost 3 bases, the J end lost 1 base, and 9 bases lay between the germline ends. Germline CDR1 and CDR2: MDHEN and SYDVKM. This CDR3 spans 14 amino acids. The CDR3 coding sequence is TGTGCCAGCAGTTTTCTGGATTGGAACACTGAAGCTTTCTTT. Its translation is CASSFLDWNTEAFF. Filled out from reference TRBV28 and TRBJ1-1, the complete variable domain reads DVKVTQSSRYLVKRTGEKVFLECVQDMDHENMFWYRQDPGLGLRLIYFSYDVKMKEKGDIPEGYSVSREKKERFSLILESASTNQTSMYLCASSFLDWNTEAFFGQGTRLTVV.

This chain links TRBV28 with TRBJ1-1; D is undetermined. Germline assignment: CDR1 MDHEN and CDR2 SYDVKM. CDR3 length: 15 amino acids. V gave up 6 bases and J gave up 3 bases, with 17 bases separating them. Written as DNA, the CDR3 is TGTGCCAGCAGACCCTTGGGATCCCCGGACACTGAAGCTTTCTTT. As protein: CASRPLGSPDTEAFF. Drawing the rest from reference TRBV28 and TRBJ1-1, the complete variable domain is DVKVTQSSRYLVKRTGEKVFLECVQDMDHENMFWYRQDPGLGLRLIYFSYDVKMKEKGDIPEGYSVSREKKERFSLILESASTNQTSMYLCASRPLGSPDTEAFFGQGTRLTVV.

The J gene is TRBJ2-7, the V gene TRBV15; 13 positions agree with TRBD2. Germline values: CDR1 LNHNV, CDR2 YYDKDF (reference sequence). V shed 4 bases and J 1 base; nucleotides not matched to a gene: 1. The CDR3 runs to 15 residues. CDR3 residues: CATSMGLAGSYEQYF. CDR3 sequence (DNA): TGTGCCACCAGCATGGGACTAGCGGGATCCTACGAGCAGTACTTC.

This chain's CDR3 is CASANNPTGGVPAKNIQYF. The CDR3 DNA reads TGTGCCAGCGCAAACAACCCAACGGGGGGAGTACCAGCCAAAAACATTCAGTACTTC. This sequence joins TRBV27 and TRBJ2-4, with 7 bases that match TRBD2. The CDR3 consists of 19 residues. Germline values: CDR1 MNHEY, CDR2 SMNVEV (reference sequence). J gave up 0 bases and V 8 bases, and 19 bases lay outside the gene matches.

The chain combines TRBV4-2 with TRBJ2-7; D gene uncertain. Deletions cut 3 bases from V and 0 bases from J, with 6 bases between. The CDR3 is 13 amino acids. Germline V gene data show CDR1 as LGHNA and CDR2 as YNFKEQ. CDR3 sequence: CASSQSLSYEQYF. CDR3 coding DNA: TGTGCCAGCAGCCAGAGCCTCTCCTACGAGCAGTACTTC.

The chain is built from TRBV7-9 and TRBJ2-7; weak D call: TRBD2 (6 bases). V was clipped by 5 bases and J by 5 bases, with 16 bases between them. The length of the CDR3 is 14 residues. Germline V gives CDR1 SEHNR, CDR2 FQNEAQ (reference sequence). CDR3 nucleotide sequence: TGTGCCAGCAGCATTCAAGCGGGTTTGAACGAGCAGTACTTC. Encoded protein: CASSIQAGLNEQYF.